These 29 T cell receptor beta chains were all obtained from the same sample, sequenced in a study of regulatory T cells in long-lasting Graves disease. Construction of TCR beta libraries relied on iRepertoire HTBI primers and on Arm-PCR targeting CDR3 regions. From the multiplex PCR reads, TCRdb called clonotypes with MiXCR, one entry per CDR3 protein. Found here are about 470,000 distinct CDR3 sequences, 20% to 25% of them singletons; the top ten hold about 7%. Time point specified: persistent/refractory GD, antithyroid drugs over 5 years with positive TRAb. Preparation of the TCR library used RNA extracted from PBMCs. The sequencing here drew on peripheral blood mononuclear cells (PBMCs), taken when the disease was refractory, from a patient treated with antithyroid drugs. The receptors originated from a female donor with Graves disease.

The CDR3 here is CASSLWPKRRGGSPLHF. As DNA, the CDR3 is TGTGCCAGCAGTTTATGGCCCAAACGTCGGGGGGGTTCACCCCTCCACTTT. This chain connects TRBV28 to TRBJ1-6, with D possibly TRBD1 on 5 matching bases. The CDR3 totals 17 residues. The germline CDR1 and CDR2 sequences are MDHEN and SYDVKM. Trimming cost V 0 bases and J 9 bases, with 18 bases left between them.

On this clonotype: This may be a read error: a much more frequent sequence differs by one nucleotide. The chain recombines TRBV7-9 with TRBJ2-7; 8 bases align to TRBD2. Trimming cost V 6 bases and J 5 bases; bases outside gene matches: 3. Germline CDR1 SEHNR, CDR2 FQNEAQ (reference sequence). This CDR3 region has 12 residues. CDR3 coding DNA: TGTGCCAGCAGAGCGGGGGACCACGAGCAGTACTTC. Amino acid sequence: CASRAGDHEQYF. Filled out from reference TRBV7-9 and TRBJ2-7, the complete variable domain reads DTGVSQNPRHKITKRGQNVTFRCDPISEHNRLYWYRQTLGQGPEFLTYFQNEAQLEKSRLLSDRFSAERPKGSFSTLEIQRTEQGDSAMYLCASRAGDHEQYFGPGTRLTVT.

The chain couples TRBV27 to TRBJ1-6; a possible D gene is TRBD1 (6 bases). The CDR3 covers 14 residues. V lost 2 bases and J lost 8, with 10 bases in between. The germline V gene encodes CDR1 MNHEY and CDR2 SMNVEV (reference sequence). The DNA for the CDR3 is TGTGCCAGCAGTTTAGGGGGGCATGATTCACCCCTCCACTTT. As protein: CASSLGGHDSPLHF.

This clonotype was recorded at least ten times. This sequence joins TRBV28 and TRBJ2-4, with 8 bases aligning to TRBD1. The J segment lost 7 bases and the V segment lost 1 base, leaving 18 bases of the junction unmatched. This CDR3 comprises 19 residues. The germline gives CDR1 MDHEN, CDR2 SYDVKM. CDR3 bases: TGTGCCAGCAGTTTATACGGAGTCGGATCAGGGGGCGATATGAACATTCAGTACTTC. It specifies CASSLYGVGSGGDMNIQYF.

In this sample, this clonotype turned up a few times. The rearrangement uses TRBV7-9 and TRBJ1-6; 7 nucleotides align to TRBD1. Germline V CDR1 and CDR2: SEHNR, FQNEAQ (reference sequence). Trimming took 2 bases from V and 5 from J; bases not matched to a gene: 9. The CDR3 length is 17 residues. CDR3 nucleotide sequence: TGTGCCAGCAGCTTATTGAGACAGGGATTCGATAATTCACCCCTCCACTTT. As protein: CASSLLRQGFDNSPLHF. The whole variable domain, remainder taken from reference TRBV7-9 and TRBJ1-6, is DTGVSQNPRHKITKRGQNVTFRCDPISEHNRLYWYRQTLGQGPEFLTYFQNEAQLEKSRLLSDRFSAERPKGSFSTLEIQRTEQGDSAMYLCASSLLRQGFDNSPLHFGNGTRLTVT.

This clonotype was found a few times. The chain uses TRBV30 and TRBJ1-6; perhaps TRBD1 as D (5 bases). CDR1 is GTSNPN, CDR2 SVGIG, per germline (reference sequence). The V gene lost 0 bases and the J gene lost 6 bases, with 9 bases spanning the gap. CDR3 length: 14 amino acids. The CDR3 nucleotides read TGTGCCTGGAGTGTGGGGACGGCTAATTCACCCCTCCACTTT. Protein sequence: CAWSVGTANSPLHF.

The chain joins TRBV20-1 to TRBJ1-4; 9 bases align to TRBD1. The ends lost 6 bases at V and 0 bases at J; junction bases unmatched: 8. The CDR3 is 16 residues long. Germline-derived CDR1 and CDR2 are DFQATT and SNEGSKA (reference sequence). Here the CDR3 DNA reads TGCAGTGCGCCGGGACAGGGTGCTTCAACTAATGAAAAACTGTTTTTT. Its translation is CSAPGQGASTNEKLFF.

This clonotype showed up just a few times. The chain combines TRBV11-2 with TRBJ2-3, with TRBD1 matching 8 bases. This CDR3 contains 15 residues. The V gene's germline CDR1 is SGHAT and CDR2 FQNNGV. V lost 5 bases to trimming and J lost 1 base; unmatched junction nucleotides: 5. The CDR3 loop reads CASSRTGSRTDTQYF. CDR3 DNA sequence: TGTGCCAGCAGCCGGACAGGGTCTCGCACAGATACGCAGTATTTT. The full variable domain, in which reference TRBV11-2 and TRBJ2-3 provide the parts outside the CDR3, is EAGVAQSPRYKIIEKRQSVAFWCNPISGHATLYWYQQILGQGPKLLIQFQNNGVVDDSQLPKDRFSAERLKGVDSTLKIQPAKLEDSAVYLCASSRTGSRTDTQYFGPGTRLTVL.

The chain uses TRBV20-1 and TRBJ1-2; 8 bases are a match to TRBD1. Per germline, CDR1 DFQATT and CDR2 SNEGSKA (reference sequence). V shed 5 bases, J shed 3 bases, and the junction held 8 bases outside the gene matches. CDR3 size: 14 residues. The CDR3 is CSAAQTGADYGYTF. Written as DNA, the CDR3 is TGCAGTGCTGCGCAGACAGGGGCGGACTATGGCTACACCTTC.

This clonotype has a count of ten or more. This chain uses TRBV6-1 with TRBJ1-2; no definite D call. The CDR3 consists of 10 residues. V was cut by 10 bases and J by 8 bases, with 11 bases left in between. Germline-derived CDR1 and CDR2 are MNHNS and SASEGT. CDR3 protein: CAISGRGYTF. The CDR3 DNA is TGTGCCATCTCCGGACGGGGCTACACCTTC.

There are many counts of this clonotype. This rearrangement joins TRBV12-3 or TRBV12-4 to TRBJ2-7; 10 positions match TRBD1. Trimming removed 5 bases from V and 5 bases from J; junction bases left unmatched: 9. The CDR3 extends over 15 amino acids. The CDR3 region has the DNA TGTGCCAGCAGTGGTCCGGGACAGGGGTTCGACGAGCAGTACTTC. Translating it yields CASSGPGQGFDEQYF.

This clonotype was seen many times. An end of the junction does not agree with germline; a read error may underlie this. The rearrangement joins TRBV9 to TRBJ1-1; D gene unclear. Germline assignment: CDR1 SGDLS and CDR2 YYNGEE. This CDR3 contains 14 residues. In DNA, the CDR3 is TGTGCCAGTAGCGTAGCGCCAGCGAACACTGAAGCTTTCTTT. Residues: CASSVAPANTEAFF.

In its sample, this clonotype was seen a few times. V is TRBV12-3 or TRBV12-4 and J is TRBJ2-5; 8 positions agree with TRBD1. V lost 4 bases to trimming and J lost 5 bases; unmatched junction nucleotides: 3. This CDR3 has 13 residues. CDR3 DNA sequence: TGTGCCAGCAGTTCACAGGGGGATGAGACCCAGTACTTC. Its protein is CASSSQGDETQYF.

About this clonotype itself: A much larger clone differs from this one at a single base, so this may be a read error. V and J are TRBV2 and TRBJ2-7; TRBD2 agrees at 8 bases. With V trimmed by 11 bases and J by 6 bases, 12 bases remained unmatched. In germline, CDR1 is SNHLY, CDR2 FYNNEI. This CDR3 region has 13 residues. The CDR3 protein is CAGIRGGRGEQYF. CDR3 bases: TGTGCCGGCATTCGGGGGGGCCGCGGCGAGCAGTACTTC.

This clonotype was seen repeatedly, ten times or more. The chain is built from TRBV20-1 and TRBJ2-7, with D tentatively TRBD2 (6 bases). V lost 7 bases and J lost 1, with 11 bases in between. Germline CDR1 DFQATT, CDR2 SNEGSKA (reference sequence). CDR3 length: 12 residues. The CDR3 reads CSVGGFSYEQYF. Here the CDR3 DNA reads TGCAGTGTAGGAGGGTTTTCCTACGAGCAGTACTTC.

This clonotype was seen ten or more times. The CDR3 region has the DNA TGTGCCAGCAGCGAGGGCGTAGACACTGAAGCTTTCTTT. This translates into CASSEGVDTEAFF. The chain uses TRBV5-5 and TRBJ1-1, with D hard to call. The CDR3 has 13 residues. Germline CDR1 SGHKS, CDR2 YYEKEE (reference sequence). The V and J ends lost 4 bases and 3 bases respectively, with 10 bases between them.

This clonotype appeared a few times. The chain links TRBV7-9 to TRBJ1-2; 8 bases are shared with TRBD1. V dropped 5 bases and J dropped 5; count of bases not matched to a gene: 7. From germline, CDR1 is SEHNR and CDR2 FQNEAQ (reference sequence). The length of the CDR3 is 14 residues. The CDR3, as DNA: TGTGCCAGCAGCCCCCGGACAGGGTGGTATGGCTACACCTTC. This translates into CASSPRTGWYGYTF.

This clonotype has just a few counts. This sequence joins TRBV5-1 and TRBJ1-4; 10 bases agree with TRBD1. Germline-derived CDR1 and CDR2 are SGHRS and YFSETQ. CDR3 length equals 13 residues. The V gene end was trimmed by 4 bases and the J gene end by 7 bases; junction bases not matched to a gene: 1. The CDR3 protein is CASSGTGAEKLFF. The CDR3 nucleotides are TGCGCCAGCAGCGGGACAGGGGCTGAAAAACTGTTTTTT.

This clonotype has a count of ten or more. The chain joins TRBV5-1 to TRBJ1-4; D not certain. Germline CDR1 is SGHRS and CDR2 is YFSETQ. Trimming shortened V by 1 base and J by 5 bases, and 9 bases separated the two germline ends. The length of the CDR3 is 14 residues. CDR3: CASSLMAENEKLFF. CDR3 sequence (DNA): TGCGCCAGCAGCTTGATGGCCGAAAATGAAAAACTGTTTTTT. The complete variable domain, with remaining parts taken from reference TRBV5-1 and TRBJ1-4, reads KAGVTQTPRYLIKTRGQQVTLSCSPISGHRSVSWYQQTPGQGLQFLFEYFSETQRNKGNFPGRFSGRQFSNSRSEMNVSTLELGDSALYLCASSLMAENEKLFFGSGTQLSVL.

A few counts support this clonotype. The chain uses TRBV28 and TRBJ2-2; unclear D gene. Germline CDR1 is MDHEN and CDR2 is SYDVKM. The CDR3 consists of 12 residues. Trimming pared 3 bases from V and 6 bases from J, leaving 5 bases between. The CDR3: CASSFDSGELFF. In nucleotides, the CDR3 is TGTGCCAGCAGTTTTGATTCCGGGGAGCTGTTTTTT.

As to this clonotype: Since a much larger clone is just one base distant, this may be a read error. The V gene is TRBV7-2, the J gene TRBJ2-5, with 8 bases aligning to TRBD1. Germline values: CDR1 SGHTA, CDR2 FQGNSA. The CDR3 covers 14 residues. CDR3 nucleotide sequence: TGTGCCGGCAGCTGGACAGGGCCACAAGAGACCCAGTACTTC. It is translated as CAGSWTGPQETQYF.

This sequence joins TRBV19 and TRBJ2-1; no firm D call. The CDR3 length is 14 residues. V was pared by 1 base and J by 6 bases, with 10 bases between. From germline, CDR1 is LNHDA and CDR2 SQIVND (reference sequence). The CDR3 DNA is TGTGCCAGTAGTATAGTTCTAGGAGCCAATGAGCAGTTCTTC. Protein sequence: CASSIVLGANEQFF. The full variable domain, with the rest looked up from reference TRBV19 and TRBJ2-1, is DGGITQSPKYLFRKEGQNVTLSCEQNLNHDAMYWYRQDPGQGLRLIYYSQIVNDFQKGDIAEGYSVSREKKESFPLTVTSAQKNPTAFYLCASSIVLGANEQFFGPGTRLTVL.

The gene calls are TRBV10-3 and TRBJ1-4; 7 nucleotides line up with TRBD1. This CDR3 region has 16 residues. The junction had 5 bases not matched to a gene; V was cut back by 0 bases and J by 4 bases. Germline assignment: CDR1 ENHRY and CDR2 SYGVKD. This CDR3 reads CAISESGDSINEKLFF. In DNA form, the CDR3 reads TGTGCCATCAGTGAGTCGGGGGACAGTATTAATGAAAAACTGTTTTTT.

The sample holds many counts of this clonotype. The rearrangement links TRBV29-1 to TRBJ1-2; tentatively, D is TRBD1 (6 bases). Per germline, CDR1 SQVTM and CDR2 ANQGSEA. V lost 6 bases and J lost 5, with 16 bases in between. The CDR3 spans 13 residues. CDR3 nucleotide sequence: TGCAGCGTGGGGGAACAGGGCGGTTATGGCTACACCTTC. It encodes CSVGEQGGYGYTF. The variable domain in full, completed from reference TRBV29-1 and TRBJ1-2, reads SAVISQKPSRDICQRGTSLTIQCQVDSQVTMMFWYRQQPGQSLTLIATANQGSEATYESGFVIDKFPISRPNLTFSTLTVSNMSPEDSSIYLCSVGEQGGYGYTFGSGTRLTVV.

In this sample, this clonotype turned up many times. V usage is TRBV20-1 and J usage is TRBJ2-2; a weak D match, TRBD1 (5 bases). Trimming removed 2 bases from V and 1 base from J, with 11 bases in between. In germline, CDR1 is DFQATT, CDR2 SNEGSKA (reference sequence). The CDR3 covers 15 residues. CDR3 sequence: CSARFAGRNTGELFF. Here the CDR3 DNA reads TGCAGTGCTAGATTCGCAGGGCGGAACACCGGGGAGCTGTTTTTT.

Details on this clonotype: One end of the junction is discordant with germline, which a read error may explain. The chain is built from TRBV15 and TRBJ2-5; D unclear. CDR3 length: 12 residues. Germline values: CDR1 LNHNV, CDR2 YYDKDF (reference sequence). CDR3 sequence: CATSRGQETPYF. In DNA form, the CDR3 reads TGTGCCACCAGCAGAGGGCAGGAGACCCCGTACTTC.

In its sample, this clonotype was seen a few times. The chain is built from TRBV11-2 and TRBJ2-3, with D possibly being TRBD2 (6 bases). The V end lost 2 bases, the J end lost 5 bases, and 11 bases lay between the germline ends. This CDR3 is 14 amino acids long. Germline loops: CDR1 SGHAT, CDR2 FQNNGV. CDR3 sequence reads: CASSLLAGRDTQYF. CDR3 nucleotides: TGTGCCAGCAGCTTACTCGCCGGGAGAGATACGCAGTATTTT.

In its sample, this clonotype was seen many times. The genes are TRBV28 and TRBJ2-7; tentative D call: TRBD1 (6 bases). Germline CDR1 reads MDHEN; CDR2 reads SYDVKM. The V end was cut by 5 bases, the J end by 2 bases, with 13 bases between. The CDR3 length is 14 residues. CDR3 sequence reads: CASSNGQQTYEQYF. The CDR3, as DNA: TGTGCCAGCAGTAATGGACAGCAAACCTACGAGCAGTACTTC.

The rearrangement links TRBV5-1 to TRBJ2-7; 9 bases fit TRBD1. J was trimmed by 5 bases and V by 4 bases; bases with no gene match: 13. The CDR3 extends over 16 amino acids. Germline values: CDR1 SGHRS, CDR2 YFSETQ. The DNA of the CDR3 is TGCGCCAGCAGCCGTGCCCGGGACAGGGTGGAGGACGAGCAGTACTTC. Translation: CASSRARDRVEDEQYF.